This record looks at one T cell receptor beta chain sequence and its context. The CDR3 is made up of 16 amino acids. Germline V lookup: CDR1 MNHEY, CDR2 SMNVEV (reference sequence). V dropped 2 bases and J dropped 3; count of bases not matched to a gene: 8. Source study methods: Amplified reference gene primers provided the basis for estimating nucleated cell counts. The protocol was immunoSEQ multiplex PCR, while the TCRdb copy is restricted to in-frame clones and leaves out a portion. V, J and clone size are those of that table, while D and trimming were read from the DNA. The sample gives under 300,000 clones, approximately 91% of which show up once; roughly 2.1% is in the top ten. The sample comes from a study of blood T cell repertoires in COVID-19. Study-wide background: Samples taken during acute and convalescent COVID-19 were collected in the United States, Italy and Spain. Sources were T cells, B-cell-depleted T cells, or PBMCs; the material itself was cDNA or gDNA.

The sequenced sample was peripheral blood. This chain links TRBV27 with TRBJ2-3; TRBD2 matches at 7 bases. The receptor was isolated from a man aged 45-60 years with acute or convalescent COVID-19. The CDR3 sequence is CASSLVPGTNTDTQYF. For the CDR3, the DNA is TGTGCCAGCAGTTTAGTCCCCGGGACTAATACAGATACGCAGTATTTT.